This entry features one T cell receptor beta chain sequence. These data belong to a study of cytomegalovirus exposure and HLA in healthy donors. The CDR3 sequence is 16 residues long. Germline V gives CDR1 MNHNY, CDR2 SVGAGI (reference sequence). V lost 2 bases, J lost 0 bases, and 11 bases lay in between. The PCR made use of 60 Vbeta and 13 Jbeta primers. Here immunoSEQ multiplex PCR was the method, and the copy in TCRdb shows in-frame clones only, minus some. The table records 80,000 to 100,000 clones, roughly 77% of them present only once. The specimen sequenced was PBMCs. The TCR originated in a man aged 35 to 55 in good health and CMV-seronegative. The chain couples TRBV6-6 to TRBJ2-1, with a weak D call TRBD1 (6 bases). Here the CDR3 reads CASSYGTPSSYNEQFF. DNA for the CDR3: TGTGCCAGCAGTTACGGGACACCTAGCTCCTACAATGAGCAGTTCTTC.